The 27 T cell receptor beta chains below come from one sample, sequenced in a study of blood T cells in healthy people across ages. Primed by a sample-barcoded 5' primer and a J-beta primer mix, a second PCR proceeded for 7 to 11 cycles. TCRdb called the 5' RACE reads again in MiXCR, with one record for every CDR3 protein. In the table there are roughly 1 million distinct CDR3 sequences, about 23% of which are singletons. The same sample was also studied in work on T cells of mothers and their children.

Sequencing was carried out using blood. The receptor set was obtained from a girl aged 2 to 10 in good health.

A note on this clonotype: An end of the junction does not agree with germline; a read error may underlie this. This chain connects TRBV27 to TRBJ2-1; D unresolved. Germline CDR1 and CDR2: MNHEY and SMNVEV (reference sequence). The length of the CDR3 is 17 residues. CDR3 residues: CASSSLERHSSYNEQFF. In DNA form, the CDR3 reads TGTGCCAGCAGTTCCCTGGAGAGGCACAGCTCCTACAATGAACAGTTCTTC.

V gene TRBV10-3 combines with J gene TRBJ2-7, with D possibly matching TRBD1 (6 bases). This CDR3 contains 15 residues. Germline CDR1 reads ENHRY; CDR2 reads SYGVKD. Trimming cost V 3 bases and J 6 bases, with 18 bases left between them. This CDR3 is CAISENPTGIPEQYF. DNA for the CDR3: TGTGCCATCAGTGAAAATCCGACAGGAATCCCCGAGCAGTACTTC.

This clonotype has a count of ten or more. The V call is TRBV9, the J call TRBJ2-5, with D possibly matching TRBD2 (5 bases). Germline CDR1 SGDLS, CDR2 YYNGEE. CDR3 length: 12 residues. The germline V and J ends were trimmed by 0 bases and 5 bases, with 5 bases remaining between them. As DNA, the CDR3 is TGTGCCAGCAGCGTAGGGGAGGAGACCCAGTACTTC. Residues: CASSVGEETQYF.

The chain uses TRBV5-1 and TRBJ2-1; D is unresolved. The germline CDR1 and CDR2 sequences are SGHRS and YFSETQ. The CDR3 has 15 amino acids. Trimming pared 2 bases from V and 0 bases from J, leaving 9 bases between. The CDR3, as DNA: TGCGCCAGCAGCTTACAACTGAGCTCCTACAATGAGCAGTTCTTC. Protein product: CASSLQLSSYNEQFF. Full variable domain (remainder filled in from reference TRBV5-1 and TRBJ2-1): KAGVTQTPRYLIKTRGQQVTLSCSPISGHRSVSWYQQTPGQGLQFLFEYFSETQRNKGNFPGRFSGRQFSNSRSEMNVSTLELGDSALYLCASSLQLSSYNEQFFGPGTRLTVL.

The V and J genes are TRBV7-2 and TRBJ2-1; 8 bases align to TRBD2. The J segment lost 12 bases and the V segment lost 0 bases, leaving 10 bases of the junction unmatched. Germline values: CDR1 SGHTA, CDR2 FQGNSA. The CDR3 has 15 residues. Here the CDR3 DNA reads TGTGCCAGCAGCTTAGCCCGGTATGGGGGACTAGTGCAGTTCTTC. This encodes CASSLARYGGLVQFF.

V and J are TRBV6-6 and TRBJ2-3; D gene ambiguous. Trimming took off 2 bases at V and 0 bases at J, with 9 bases between the two ends. Germline V CDR1 and CDR2: MNHNY, SVGAGI (reference sequence). The CDR3 loop spans 15 amino acids. CDR3: CASSYLDTSTDTQYF. The DNA for the CDR3 is TGTGCCAGCAGTTACCTCGATACTAGCACAGATACGCAGTATTTT.

V is TRBV10-3 and J is TRBJ2-1; 7 bases agree with TRBD1. V was pared by 2 bases and J by 5 bases, with 3 bases of the junction left unmatched. In germline, CDR1 is ENHRY, CDR2 SYGVKD. This CDR3 is 14 amino acids long. The CDR3 nucleotides read TGTGCCATCAGTGAGGACAGGGCGAACAATGAGCAGTTCTTC. This translates into CAISEDRANNEQFF.

The chain is built from TRBV20-1 and TRBJ2-7; 9 bases align to TRBD1. The CDR3 contains 16 residues. Germline values: CDR1 DFQATT, CDR2 SNEGSKA (reference sequence). With V trimmed by 0 bases and J by 2 bases, 8 bases remained unmatched. The CDR3 here is CSARDPKNRGPYEQYF. In nucleotides, the CDR3 is TGCAGTGCTAGAGATCCGAAGAACAGGGGGCCCTACGAGCAGTACTTC.

J is TRBJ2-5 and V is TRBV12-3 or TRBV12-4, with D perhaps matching TRBD1 (5 bases). This CDR3 has 13 residues. The V end lost 4 bases, the J end lost 2 bases, and 8 bases lay between the germline ends. CDR3 sequence (DNA): TGTGCCAGCAGTTACGACAGTCAAGAGACCCAGTACTTC. Amino acid sequence: CASSYDSQETQYF.

The chain carries TRBV7-8 and TRBJ2-6; perhaps D is TRBD1 or TRBD2 (5 bases each). The germline V gene encodes CDR1 SGHVS and CDR2 FQNEAQ. This CDR3 has 15 residues. The V and J ends lost 7 bases and 0 bases respectively, with 10 bases between them. The CDR3 is CASTNGASGANVLTF. The CDR3 nucleotides are TGTGCCAGCACCAACGGGGCCTCTGGGGCCAACGTCCTGACTTTC.

This chain links TRBV20-1 with TRBJ2-1, with 8 bases fitting TRBD1. The trim removed 4 bases at V and 8 bases at J, leaving 13 bases unmatched. The CDR3 is made up of 15 amino acids. Germline lookup yields CDR1 DFQATT and CDR2 SNEGSKA (reference sequence). The CDR3 bases are TGCAGTGCTACGATAGCCGGGACAGGTTACTATGAGCAGTTCTTC. It translates to CSATIAGTGYYEQFF.

CDR3 protein: CASSQIQGGGGEKLFF. CDR3 in DNA: TGCGCCAGCAGCCAGATCCAAGGGGGCGGCGGTGAAAAACTGTTTTTT. The V gene is TRBV4-1, the J gene TRBJ1-4; 7 nucleotides match TRBD1. Germline V gene data show CDR1 as MGHRA and CDR2 as YSYEKL. After removal of 3 bases from V and 7 bases from J, the junction contained 11 bases not matched to a gene. The CDR3 is made up of 16 amino acids.

The gene calls are TRBV11-3 and TRBJ2-1; 9 nucleotides match TRBD1. The junction had 7 bases not matched to a gene; V was cut back by 0 bases and J by 4 bases. The CDR3 totals 17 residues. Germline V lookup: CDR1 SGHNT, CDR2 YENEEA. CDR3 region: CASSLDKADRGYNEQFF. In DNA, the CDR3 is TGTGCCAGCAGCTTAGATAAGGCGGACAGGGGATACAATGAGCAGTTCTTC.

This clonotype has a count of ten or more. The CDR3 coding sequence is TGTGCCAGCAGTGAGAGGTTCTCCTACGAGCAGTACTTC. This encodes CASSERFSYEQYF. The chain has TRBV2 and TRBJ2-7; no clear D. Trimming took off 3 bases at V and 0 bases at J, with 6 bases between the two ends. Germline V lookup: CDR1 SNHLY, CDR2 FYNNEI. The CDR3 contains 13 residues.

This clonotype has only a few counts. The rearrangement uses TRBV7-9 and TRBJ2-7; D remains ambiguous. Germline values: CDR1 SEHNR, CDR2 FQNEAQ (reference sequence). V was clipped by 5 bases and J by 1 base, with 12 bases between them. CDR3 length equals 14 residues. The CDR3 here is CASSPPLRSYEQYF. CDR3 DNA sequence: TGTGCCAGCAGCCCCCCCCTTAGGTCCTACGAGCAGTACTTC.

This clonotype was seen many times. The chain links TRBV4-3 to TRBJ2-7; 8 positions match TRBD1. The CDR3 extends over 15 amino acids. Germline assignment: CDR1 LGHNA and CDR2 YSLEER. Trimming removed 0 bases from V and 5 bases from J; junction bases left unmatched: 6. CDR3 protein: CASSQDGTGANEQYF. In nucleotides, the CDR3 is TGCGCCAGCAGCCAAGATGGGACAGGTGCCAACGAGCAGTACTTC.

The chain is built from TRBV6-1 and TRBJ2-5, with no clear D. The ends were cut back, 5 bases at V and 1 base at J, with 11 bases in the middle. The CDR3 contains 14 residues. CDR1 is MNHNS and CDR2 is SASEGT in the germline V gene. This CDR3 is CASSPVAFQETQYF. CDR3 DNA: TGTGCCAGCAGTCCAGTGGCTTTCCAAGAGACCCAGTACTTC.

V gene TRBV2 combines with J gene TRBJ1-4; D is unclear. Germline CDR1 and CDR2: SNHLY and FYNNEI. The CDR3 runs 15 residues. V lost 4 bases and J 8 bases, leaving 17 bases between the germline ends. Written as DNA, the CDR3 is TGTGCCAGCAGTGTTAGTCGAGGTGGCGGAGAAAAACTGTTTTTT. This translates into CASSVSRGGGEKLFF.

A few counts support this clonotype. The rearrangement links TRBV13 to TRBJ2-1; TRBD2 might be the D (6 bases). Germline V gene data show CDR1 as PRHDT and CDR2 as FYEKMQ (reference sequence). The CDR3 contains 17 residues. Trimming stripped 5 bases from V and 4 bases from J, with 21 bases between. The CDR3 loop reads CASSPIAENTLYNEQFF. The CDR3, as DNA: TGTGCCAGCAGCCCGATAGCGGAGAACACCTTATACAATGAGCAGTTCTTC.

This clonotype was observed many times. The chain links TRBV6-5 to TRBJ2-7; D gene uncertain. The length of the CDR3 is 12 residues. Trimming took off 2 bases at V and 4 bases at J, with 6 bases between the two ends. CDR1 is MNHEY, CDR2 SVGAGI, per germline. The CDR3 loop reads CASSYDGYEQYF. For the CDR3, the DNA is TGTGCCAGCAGTTACGACGGATACGAGCAGTACTTC.

This clonotype showed up just a few times. At one end, the junction sequence differs from germline, possibly due to a read error. The V and J genes are TRBV2 and TRBJ2-4, with 8 bases fitting TRBD2. In germline, CDR1 is SNHLY, CDR2 FYNNEI. CDR3 length: 12 residues. In DNA, the CDR3 is TGCGCCAGCAGCGGACTAGCTAACATTCAGTACTTC. It is translated as CASSGLANIQYF.

The chain joins TRBV7-8 to TRBJ2-7; D call uncertain. There are 14 residues in the CDR3. The V gene's germline CDR1 is SGHVS and CDR2 FQNEAQ. Trimming stripped 5 bases from V and 0 bases from J, with 11 bases between. Written as DNA, the CDR3 is TGTGCCAGCAGCCCATGGTCAAGCTCCTACGAGCAGTACTTC. It codes for CASSPWSSSYEQYF.

This clonotype was found a few times. The rearrangement links TRBV7-9 to TRBJ2-7; no firm D call. This CDR3 is built from 19 residues. Germline V gene sequence: CDR1 SEHNR, CDR2 FQNEAQ (reference sequence). V was cut by 2 bases and J by 1 base, with 24 bases left in between. CDR3 sequence: CASSLLSGSVNFPSYEQYF. CDR3 nucleotides: TGTGCCAGCAGCTTACTCTCCGGCTCGGTCAACTTCCCTTCCTACGAGCAGTACTTC.

There are a few counts of this clonotype. This chain joins TRBV18 and TRBJ2-1; D possibly corresponds to TRBD2 (6 bases). The V and J ends lost 1 base and 9 bases respectively, with 10 bases between them. Germline V gene sequence: CDR1 KGHSH, CDR2 LQKENI. The CDR3 covers 13 residues. CDR3 DNA sequence: TGTGCCAGCTCACCACGCAGGAGGGGTGAGCAGTTCTTC. This encodes CASSPRRRGEQFF.

This clonotype showed up just a few times. The chain is built from TRBV12-3 or TRBV12-4 and TRBJ2-7, with D unclear. Between the trimmed V and J ends, which lost 3 bases and 6 bases, there was a span of 18 bases. The CDR3 has 15 residues. For the CDR3, the DNA is TGTGCCAGCAGTTTTTTTTCGGGTGGGCCGTCCGAGCAGTACTTC. Protein: CASSFFSGGPSEQYF.

A few counts support this clonotype. V gene TRBV4-1 combines with J gene TRBJ2-3; D is possibly TRBD2 (5 bases). This CDR3 comprises 15 residues. Germline-derived CDR1 and CDR2 are MGHRA and YSYEKL. The germline V and J ends were trimmed by 1 base and 0 bases, with 8 bases remaining between them. CDR3 sequence: CASSQARDSTDTQYF. The CDR3 nucleotides are TGCGCCAGCAGCCAAGCCCGGGATAGCACAGATACGCAGTATTTT.

This sequence joins TRBV4-2 and TRBJ2-5; no clear D gene. This CDR3 spans 14 amino acids. Germline CDR1 LGHNA, CDR2 YNFKEQ. The V end was cut by 1 base, the J end by 2 bases, with 8 bases between. CDR3 nucleotides: TGTGCCAGCAGCCAAGTGACGATGCAAGAGACCCAGTACTTC. As protein: CASSQVTMQETQYF.